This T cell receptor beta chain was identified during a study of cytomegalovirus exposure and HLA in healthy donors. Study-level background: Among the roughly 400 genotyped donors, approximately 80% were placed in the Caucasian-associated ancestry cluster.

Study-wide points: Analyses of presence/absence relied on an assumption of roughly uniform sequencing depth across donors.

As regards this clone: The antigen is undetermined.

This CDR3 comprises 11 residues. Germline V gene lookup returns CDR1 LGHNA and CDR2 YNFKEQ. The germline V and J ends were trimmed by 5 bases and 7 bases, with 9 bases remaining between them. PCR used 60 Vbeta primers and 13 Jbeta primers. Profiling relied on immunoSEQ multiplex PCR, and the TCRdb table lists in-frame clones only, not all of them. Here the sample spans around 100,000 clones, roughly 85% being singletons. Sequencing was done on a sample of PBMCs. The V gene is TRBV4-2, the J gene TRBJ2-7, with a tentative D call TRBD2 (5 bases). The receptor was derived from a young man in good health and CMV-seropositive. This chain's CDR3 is CASSETGEQYF. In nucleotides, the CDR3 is TGTGCCAGCAGCGAAACGGGGGAGCAGTACTTC.